These 26 T cell receptor beta chains originate from one sample sequenced in a study of sequential checkpoint blockade in melanoma. Method: immunoSEQ multiplex PCR; TCRdb's copy keeps in-frame clones and lacks some. Found here are approximately 20,000 clones, around 26% of them singletons; the top ten hold 6.7%. Regarding treatment: randomized to nivolumab then ipilimumab (arm A) or the reverse (arm B). This specimen was tumor tissue (inferred from file names), taken from a patient given nivolumab and ipilimumab in sequence. These receptors came from a human donor with melanoma.

The chain is built from TRBV6-4 and TRBJ1-2; tentative D call: TRBD1 (5 bases). The CDR3 has 11 amino acids. The V and J ends lost 3 bases and 7 bases respectively, with 6 bases between them. Germline values: CDR1 MRHNA, CDR2 SNTAGT. CDR3 sequence: CASSEGPGYTF. CDR3 bases: TGTGCCAGCAGTGAGGGGCCTGGCTACACCTTC.

The rearrangement joins TRBV19 to TRBJ2-2; 7 bases agree with TRBD1. The V segment lost 4 bases and the J segment 0 bases; nucleotides outside the gene matches: 5. The CDR3 extends over 16 amino acids. Germline CDR1 reads LNHDA; CDR2 reads SQIVND (reference sequence). The DNA of the CDR3 is TGTGCCAGTAGTACACAGGGGCTTACGAACACCGGGGAGCTGTTTTTT. Its translation: CASSTQGLTNTGELFF.

This sequence joins TRBV6-8 and TRBJ2-7, with 9 bases fitting TRBD2. The length of the CDR3 is 16 residues. With V trimmed by 4 bases and J by 7 bases, 14 bases remained unmatched. Per the germline V gene, CDR1 is MNHGY and CDR2 is SAAAGT. CDR3 amino acids: CASSSPSTSGNLEQYF. CDR3 bases: TGTGCCAGCAGTTCCCCTTCGACTAGCGGAAACTTAGAGCAGTACTTC.

This clone was seen repeatedly, ten times or more. This rearrangement joins TRBV11-3 to TRBJ2-2, with a weak D call TRBD2 (5 bases). The germline V and J ends were trimmed by 1 base and 0 bases, with 9 bases remaining between them. The CDR3 has 16 amino acids. CDR1 and CDR2 from the germline V gene are SGHNT and YENEEA. CDR3 DNA sequence: TGTGCCAGCAGCTTAGGTGTAGCGACGAACACCGGGGAGCTGTTTTTT. It specifies CASSLGVATNTGELFF.

The table lists this clone with many counts. The rearrangement links TRBV27 to TRBJ1-5, with D possibly being TRBD1 (5 bases). The V end lost 3 bases, the J end lost 7 bases, and 13 bases lay between the germline ends. The germline V gene has CDR1 MNHEY and CDR2 SMNVEV (reference sequence). The CDR3 is 14 amino acids. The CDR3 reads CASSFGGGTQPQHF. The CDR3 bases are TGTGCCAGCAGTTTCGGGGGGGGTACCCAGCCCCAGCATTTT.

A few counts support this clone. The chain carries TRBV12-5 and TRBJ2-7; 7 bases line up with TRBD2. CDR3 length: 15 amino acids. The germline gives CDR1 LGHNT, CDR2 FRNRAP. In DNA form, the CDR3 reads TGTGCCAGCGGATTATTGGGACTAACTCCATACGAGCAGTACTTC. Residues: CASGLLGLTPYEQYF. Combining the CDR3 with reference TRBV12-5 and TRBJ2-7 gives the whole variable domain DARVTQTPRHKVTEMGQEVTMRCQPILGHNTVFWYRQTMMQGLELLAYFRNRAPLDDSGMPKDRFSAEMPDATLATLKIQPSEPRDSAVYFCASGLLGLTPYEQYFGPGTRLTVT.

The table lists this clone with a few counts. V is TRBV11-3 and J is TRBJ2-5; D perhaps matches TRBD1 (7 bases). The CDR3 has 14 residues. Trimming pared 5 bases from V and 6 bases from J, leaving 16 bases between. CDR1 is SGHNT and CDR2 is YENEEA in the germline V gene. DNA for the CDR3: TGTGCCAGCAGCCAGGAGGGGGCCACCAAGACCCAGTACTTC. Its protein is CASSQEGATKTQYF.

This clone was recorded a few times. The chain has TRBV7-5 and TRBJ2-4. TRBV7-5 is designated a pseudogene. The CDR3 has 17 residues. Written as DNA, the CDR3 is TGTGCCAGCAGCTTAGGGGTACACCCTCAAGACAAAAACATTCAGTACTTC. This translates into CASSLGVHPQDKNIQYF.

This clone was seen ten or more times. The chain combines TRBV6-8 with TRBJ1-2; TRBD1 might be the D (6 bases). V was shortened by 0 bases and J by 1 base, with 12 bases between the two germline ends. Germline CDR1 reads MNHGY; CDR2 reads SAAAGT. The CDR3 runs 16 residues. CDR3 coding DNA: TGTGCCAGCAGTTACTCTCAGGGGCTCATTAACTATGGCTACACCTTC. Amino acids: CASSYSQGLINYGYTF.

This clone was counted a few times. V gene TRBV28 combines with J gene TRBJ1-1; D is uncertain. V was shortened by 1 base and J by 3 bases, with 3 bases between the two germline ends. Germline V gives CDR1 MDHEN, CDR2 SYDVKM. The CDR3 totals 12 residues. The CDR3 bases are TGTGCCAGCAGTTTATCACACACTGAAGCTTTCTTT. It codes for CASSLSHTEAFF.

The V gene is TRBV29-1, the J gene TRBJ1-2; possible D gene TRBD1, 5 bases. The germline V and J ends were trimmed by 7 bases and 4 bases, with 16 bases remaining between them. The CDR3 has 13 amino acids. The germline gives CDR1 SQVTM, CDR2 ANQGSEA. CDR3 bases: TGCAGCGCGGGGACTTCAGGGAGCTATGGCTACACCTTC. Amino acid sequence: CSAGTSGSYGYTF.

The sample holds a few counts of this clone. This sequence joins TRBV28 and TRBJ2-1; D might be TRBD2 (5 bases). Trimming pared 2 bases from V and 8 bases from J, leaving 10 bases between. CDR3 length: 13 residues. The V gene's germline CDR1 is MDHEN and CDR2 SYDVKM. This CDR3 is CASSLSLAHEQFF. CDR3 bases: TGTGCCAGCAGTTTAAGTCTAGCCCATGAGCAGTTCTTC.

The sample holds a few counts of this clone. The chain carries TRBV6-8 and TRBJ1-1; D remains unclear. The V and J ends lost 7 bases and 3 bases respectively, with 9 bases between them. Germline V gene data show CDR1 as MNHGY and CDR2 as SAAAGT. This CDR3 has 12 residues. For the CDR3, the DNA is TGTGCCAGCAAGAGGGAGCACACTGAAGCTTTCTTT. It translates to CASKREHTEAFF.

V gene TRBV9 combines with J gene TRBJ2-1; TRBD1 matches 8 bases. This CDR3 is built from 16 residues. Trimming removed 4 bases from V and 10 bases from J; junction bases left unmatched: 16. Per germline, CDR1 SGDLS and CDR2 YYNGEE. The CDR3 sequence: CASSPRQGLGSKEQFF. The CDR3 bases are TGTGCCAGCAGCCCTCGACAGGGGCTAGGTTCCAAGGAGCAGTTCTTC.

J is TRBJ2-7 and V is TRBV28, with D unresolved. The CDR3 has 13 residues. Trimming stripped 4 bases from V and 4 bases from J, with 11 bases between. Germline-derived CDR1 and CDR2 are MDHEN and SYDVKM. The CDR3 sequence is CASSSAGEYEQYF. The CDR3 bases are TGTGCCAGCAGTTCCGCAGGAGAATACGAGCAGTACTTC. The full variable domain, in which reference TRBV28 and TRBJ2-7 provide the parts outside the CDR3, is DVKVTQSSRYLVKRTGEKVFLECVQDMDHENMFWYRQDPGLGLRLIYFSYDVKMKEKGDIPEGYSVSREKKERFSLILESASTNQTSMYLCASSSAGEYEQYFGPGTRLTVT.

The chain employs TRBV11-3 and TRBJ2-5; D may correspond to TRBD1 or TRBD2 (5 bases each). The CDR3 consists of 16 residues. The ends were cut back, 5 bases at V and 2 bases at J, with 18 bases in the middle. The germline V gene has CDR1 SGHNT and CDR2 YENEEA. The CDR3: CASSLPGAFKQETQYF. CDR3 coding DNA: TGTGCCAGCAGCCTACCCGGGGCATTCAAGCAAGAGACCCAGTACTTC.

This clone was seen a few times. The chain is built from TRBV12-5 and TRBJ1-1; D not certain. With 0 bases removed from V and 0 bases from J, the gap between germline ends came to 11 bases. Germline assignment: CDR1 LGHNT and CDR2 FRNRAP. The CDR3 length is 16 residues. The CDR3, as DNA: TGTGCTAGTGGTTTGGTAGGGTACGGGATGAACACTGAAGCTTTCTTT. Protein product: CASGLVGYGMNTEAFF.

This clone was picked up a small number of times. The genes are TRBV28 and TRBJ2-2; possibly TRBD2 for D (6 bases). Deletions cut 5 bases from V and 3 bases from J, with 13 bases between. This CDR3 comprises 15 residues. Germline CDR1 and CDR2: MDHEN and SYDVKM. The CDR3 nucleotides read TGTGCCAGCAGTCCTCTGTCGGGGGACACCGGGGAGCTGTTTTTT. It encodes CASSPLSGDTGELFF.

This clone is labeled medium-sized (0.01 to 0.1%). The chain has TRBV6-8 and TRBJ1-2, with 7 bases matching TRBD1. Losses at the gene ends were 1 base for V and 2 bases for J; bases not matched to a gene: 10. Germline CDR1 and CDR2: MNHGY and SAAAGT. This CDR3 region has 17 residues. CDR3 in amino acids: CASSYWVETGSNYGYTF. The CDR3, as DNA: TGTGCCAGCAGTTACTGGGTGGAGACAGGGAGCAACTATGGCTACACCTTC.

In its sample, this clone was seen a few times. The chain employs TRBV19 and TRBJ1-5, with a weak D call TRBD1 (5 bases). Germline CDR1 reads LNHDA; CDR2 reads SQIVND (reference sequence). The V and J ends lost 8 bases and 6 bases respectively, with 17 bases between them. This CDR3 region has 14 residues. Written as DNA, the CDR3 is TGTGCCAGTCGGATCAGGGACGGCTTTCAGCCCCAGCATTTT. This sequence encodes CASRIRDGFQPQHF.

This clone has just a few counts. V gene TRBV6-8 combines with J gene TRBJ2-1, with D perhaps TRBD1 or TRBD2 (5 bases each). Between the trimmed V and J ends, which lost 6 bases and 8 bases, there was a span of 20 bases. The V gene's germline CDR1 is MNHGY and CDR2 SAAAGT. The CDR3 runs to 15 residues. This CDR3 reads CASSPRGARRDEQFF. CDR3 sequence (DNA): TGTGCCAGCAGCCCTAGAGGGGCTCGTAGGGATGAGCAGTTCTTC.

This clone was detected only a few times. V usage is TRBV28 and J usage is TRBJ2-4, with 9 bases aligning to TRBD1. CDR3 length equals 14 residues. The V and J ends lost 5 bases and 3 bases, in that order; junction bases with no gene match: 2. The germline V gene has CDR1 MDHEN and CDR2 SYDVKM. The DNA for the CDR3 is TGTGCCAGCAGTCTGGGACAGGGCAAAAACATTCAGTACTTC. It specifies CASSLGQGKNIQYF.

The J gene is TRBJ1-1, the V gene TRBV10-2, with TRBD1 as a possible D gene (6 bases). The CDR3 extends over 14 amino acids. Germline V lookup: CDR1 WSHSY, CDR2 SAAADI. V lost 4 bases to trimming and J lost 4 bases, with 13 bases between them. In DNA, the CDR3 is TGCGCCAGCAGTGTTATAGGGGGGACCACTGAAGCTTTCTTT. Protein: CASSVIGGTTEAFF.

The chain recombines TRBV28 with TRBJ2-5, with 7 bases that match TRBD1. Germline V lookup: CDR1 MDHEN, CDR2 SYDVKM. Trimming took 5 bases from V and 2 from J; bases not matched to a gene: 8. The CDR3 extends over 15 amino acids. CDR3 protein: CASSPLGTAQETQYF. DNA for the CDR3: TGTGCCAGCAGTCCCTTAGGGACAGCTCAAGAGACCCAGTACTTC.

This clone turned up a few times. This chain joins TRBV6-8 and TRBJ1-1, with D tentatively TRBD1 (5 bases). CDR3 length: 13 residues. Trimming took 4 bases from V and 1 from J, leaving 7 bases between them. CDR1 is MNHGY, CDR2 SAAAGT, per germline. The CDR3 DNA reads as TGTGCCAGCAGTTTGGACAAGAACACTGAAGCTTTCTTT. Translated: CASSLDKNTEAFF.

CDR3 sequence: CASSPEIYEQYF. The DNA of the CDR3 is TGTGCCAGCAGTCCCGAGATCTACGAGCAGTACTTC. This chain links TRBV28 with TRBJ2-7; D gene ambiguous. This CDR3 has 12 residues. Trimming pared 5 bases from V and 3 bases from J, leaving 8 bases between. The germline CDR1 and CDR2 sequences are MDHEN and SYDVKM.